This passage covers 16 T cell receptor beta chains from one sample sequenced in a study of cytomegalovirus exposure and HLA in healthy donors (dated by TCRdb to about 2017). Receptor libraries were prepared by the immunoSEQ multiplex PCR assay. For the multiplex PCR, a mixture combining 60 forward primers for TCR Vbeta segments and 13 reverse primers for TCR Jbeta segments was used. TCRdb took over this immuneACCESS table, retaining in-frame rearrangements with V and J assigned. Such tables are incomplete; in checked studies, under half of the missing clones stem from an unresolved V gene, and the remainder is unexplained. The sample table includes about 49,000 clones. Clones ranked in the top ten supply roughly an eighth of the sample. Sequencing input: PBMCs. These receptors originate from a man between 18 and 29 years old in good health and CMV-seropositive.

For the CDR3, the DNA is TGCAGCGTTATCGAACTAGAATCCTACAATGAGCAGTTCTTC. Its translation: CSVIELESYNEQFF. The genes are TRBV29-1 and TRBJ2-1, with D possibly being TRBD2 (5 bases). Per germline, CDR1 SQVTM and CDR2 ANQGSEA. Trimming took 5 bases from V and 1 from J, leaving 12 bases between them. This CDR3 contains 14 residues.

Here the CDR3 reads CASSKIVSYEQYF. The CDR3 DNA sequence: TGTGCCAGCAGTAAGATAGTCTCCTACGAGCAGTACTTC. This chain links TRBV28 with TRBJ2-7; D remains unclear. The germline V gene encodes CDR1 MDHEN and CDR2 SYDVKM. The CDR3 has 13 amino acids. Trimming shortened V by 5 bases and J by 0 bases, and 8 bases separated the two germline ends. Full variable domain (outside the CDR3, taken from reference TRBV28 and TRBJ2-7): DVKVTQSSRYLVKRTGEKVFLECVQDMDHENMFWYRQDPGLGLRLIYFSYDVKMKEKGDIPEGYSVSREKKERFSLILESASTNQTSMYLCASSKIVSYEQYFGPGTRLTVT.

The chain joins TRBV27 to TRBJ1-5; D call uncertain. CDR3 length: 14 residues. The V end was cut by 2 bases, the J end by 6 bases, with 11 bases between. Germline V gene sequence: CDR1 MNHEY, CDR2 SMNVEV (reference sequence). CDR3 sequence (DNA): TGTGCCAGCAGTTTAGAGGGCGTGCGTCAGCCCCAGCATTTT. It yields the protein CASSLEGVRQPQHF.

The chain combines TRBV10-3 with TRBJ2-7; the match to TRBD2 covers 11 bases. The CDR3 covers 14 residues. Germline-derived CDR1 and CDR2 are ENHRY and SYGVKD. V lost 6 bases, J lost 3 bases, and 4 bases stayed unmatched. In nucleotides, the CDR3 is TGTGCCATCAGGAGGGGACTAGCGGACTACGAGCAGTACTTC. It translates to CAIRRGLADYEQYF.

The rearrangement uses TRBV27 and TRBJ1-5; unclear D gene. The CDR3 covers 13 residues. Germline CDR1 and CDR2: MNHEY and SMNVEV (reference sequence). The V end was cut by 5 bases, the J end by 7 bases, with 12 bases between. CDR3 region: CASSITGKQPQHF. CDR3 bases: TGTGCCAGCAGTATCACGGGAAAGCAGCCCCAGCATTTT.

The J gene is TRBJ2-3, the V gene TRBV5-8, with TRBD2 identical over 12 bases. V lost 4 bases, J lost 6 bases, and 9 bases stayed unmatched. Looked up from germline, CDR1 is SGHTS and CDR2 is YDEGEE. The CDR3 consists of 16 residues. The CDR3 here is CASSLRLAGAGDTQYF. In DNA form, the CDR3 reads TGTGCCAGCAGCCTCCGACTAGCGGGGGCCGGGGATACGCAGTATTTT. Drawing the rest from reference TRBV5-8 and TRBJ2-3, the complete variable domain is EAGVTQSPTHLIKTRGQQATLRCSPISGHTSVYWYQQALGLGLQFLLWYDEGEERNRGNFPPRFSGRQFPNYSSELNVNALELEDSALYLCASSLRLAGAGDTQYFGPGTRLTVL.

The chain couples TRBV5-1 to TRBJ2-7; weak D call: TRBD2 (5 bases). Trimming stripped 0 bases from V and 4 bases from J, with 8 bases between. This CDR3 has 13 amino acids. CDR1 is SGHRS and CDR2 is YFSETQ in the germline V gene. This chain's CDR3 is CASSLGSGYEQYF. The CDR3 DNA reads TGCGCCAGCAGCTTGGGGAGCGGTTACGAGCAGTACTTC.

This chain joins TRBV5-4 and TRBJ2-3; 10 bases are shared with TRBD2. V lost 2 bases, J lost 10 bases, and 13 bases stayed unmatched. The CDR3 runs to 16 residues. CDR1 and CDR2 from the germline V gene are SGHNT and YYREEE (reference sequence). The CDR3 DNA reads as TGTGCCAGCAGCTTAGAACCGGGACTAGCGCGGGTAGCGCAGTATTTT. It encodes CASSLEPGLARVAQYF.

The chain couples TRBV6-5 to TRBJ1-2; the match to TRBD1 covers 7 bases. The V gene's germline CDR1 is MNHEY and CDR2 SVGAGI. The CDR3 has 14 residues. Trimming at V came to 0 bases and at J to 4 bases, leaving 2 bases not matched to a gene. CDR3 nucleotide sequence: TGTGCCAGCAGTTACTCTGGACAGGCCTATGGCTACACCTTC. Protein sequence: CASSYSGQAYGYTF.

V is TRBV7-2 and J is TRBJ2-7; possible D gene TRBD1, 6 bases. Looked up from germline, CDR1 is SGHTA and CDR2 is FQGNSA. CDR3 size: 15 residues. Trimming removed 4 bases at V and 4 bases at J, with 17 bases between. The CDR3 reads CASSSDLGRGYEQYF. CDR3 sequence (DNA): TGTGCCAGCAGCTCCGACCTGGGAAGGGGGTACGAGCAGTACTTC.

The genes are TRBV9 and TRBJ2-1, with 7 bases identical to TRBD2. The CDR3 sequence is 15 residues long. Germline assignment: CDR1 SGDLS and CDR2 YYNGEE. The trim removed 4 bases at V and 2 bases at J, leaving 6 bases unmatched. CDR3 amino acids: CASSPSGITYNEQFF. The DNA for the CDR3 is TGTGCCAGCAGCCCGAGCGGGATCACCTACAATGAGCAGTTCTTC.

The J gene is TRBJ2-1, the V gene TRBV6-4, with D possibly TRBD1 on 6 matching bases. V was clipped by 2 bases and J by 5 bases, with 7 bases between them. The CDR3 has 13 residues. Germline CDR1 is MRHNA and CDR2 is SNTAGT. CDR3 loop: CASSDRDNNEQFF. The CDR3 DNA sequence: TGTGCCAGCAGTGACCGGGACAACAATGAGCAGTTCTTC.

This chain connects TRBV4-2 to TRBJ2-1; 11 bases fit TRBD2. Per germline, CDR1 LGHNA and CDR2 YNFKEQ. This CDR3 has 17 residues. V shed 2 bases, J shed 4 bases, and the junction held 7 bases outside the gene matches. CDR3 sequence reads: CASSQRASGGIYNEQFF. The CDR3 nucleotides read TGTGCCAGCAGCCAAAGGGCTAGCGGGGGGATTTACAATGAGCAGTTCTTC.

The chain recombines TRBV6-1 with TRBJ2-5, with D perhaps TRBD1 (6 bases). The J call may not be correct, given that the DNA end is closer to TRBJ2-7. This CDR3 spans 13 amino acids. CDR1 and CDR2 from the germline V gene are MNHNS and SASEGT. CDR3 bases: TGTGCCAGCAGTCGACAGGAGCCCTACGAGCAGTACTTC. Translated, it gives CASSRQEPYEQYF.

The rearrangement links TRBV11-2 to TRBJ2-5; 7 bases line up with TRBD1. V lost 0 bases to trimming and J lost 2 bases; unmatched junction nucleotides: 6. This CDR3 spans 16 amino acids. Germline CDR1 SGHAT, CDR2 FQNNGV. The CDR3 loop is CASSLDPRQGQETQYF. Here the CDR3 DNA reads TGTGCCAGCAGCTTAGATCCAAGACAGGGTCAAGAGACCCAGTACTTC. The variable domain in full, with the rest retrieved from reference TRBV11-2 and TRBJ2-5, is EAGVAQSPRYKIIEKRQSVAFWCNPISGHATLYWYQQILGQGPKLLIQFQNNGVVDDSQLPKDRFSAERLKGVDSTLKIQPAKLEDSAVYLCASSLDPRQGQETQYFGPGTRLLVL.

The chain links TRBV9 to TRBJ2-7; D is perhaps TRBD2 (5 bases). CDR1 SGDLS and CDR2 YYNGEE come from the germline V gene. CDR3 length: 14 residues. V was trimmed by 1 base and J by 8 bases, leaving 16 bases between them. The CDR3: CASSVSSGGVQQYF. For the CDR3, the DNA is TGTGCCAGCAGCGTAAGCAGCGGTGGGGTCCAGCAGTACTTC.